What follows are 10 T cell receptor beta chains derived from one specimen sequenced in a study of blood T cell repertoires in COVID-19. Produced via immunoSEQ multiplex PCR; TCRdb's table is partial and in-frame only. The sample gives about 180,000 clones, 70% to 90% of which show up once; about a tenth is in the top ten. The sequencing sample was made of peripheral blood. The receptor set was obtained from a human donor with active or convalescent COVID-19. The donor label of this sample is uncertain.

V usage is TRBV4-1 and J usage is TRBJ1-3, with a weak D call TRBD1 (6 bases). Germline CDR1 reads MGHRA; CDR2 reads YSYEKL. The V end lost 3 bases, the J end lost 1 base, and 13 bases lay between the germline ends. The CDR3 runs 16 residues. This CDR3 reads CASSQQLQGSGNTIYF. The CDR3 DNA is TGCGCCAGCAGCCAGCAGCTCCAGGGGTCTGGAAACACCATATATTTT.

This clone was observed once. V and J are TRBV28 and TRBJ1-2, with 8 nucleotides matching TRBD1. J gave up 5 bases and V 11 bases, and 19 bases lay outside the gene matches. Germline-derived CDR1 and CDR2 are MDHEN and SYDVKM. The CDR3 has 16 amino acids. CDR3: CAARGLTGERGYGYTF. The CDR3 DNA sequence: TGTGCCGCTAGAGGACTGACAGGGGAGAGGGGTTATGGCTACACCTTC.

This clone has only a few counts. The gene calls are TRBV28 and TRBJ1-2, with 10 nucleotides matching TRBD1. This CDR3 is 15 amino acids long. Trimming took 5 bases from V and 3 from J; bases not matched to a gene: 6. Germline V gene sequence: CDR1 MDHEN, CDR2 SYDVKM. CDR3 bases: TGTGCCAGCAGTACCAGACAGGGGGCAGACTATGGCTACACCTTC. Its protein product is CASSTRQGADYGYTF.

The chain uses TRBV7-9 and TRBJ2-1; TRBD1 agrees at 7 bases. J lost 8 bases, V lost 5 bases, and 9 bases had no gene match. The CDR3 runs 14 residues. Per the germline V gene, CDR1 is SEHNR and CDR2 is FQNEAQ (reference sequence). CDR3 sequence reads: CASSIDRVVDEQFF. The CDR3 DNA sequence: TGTGCCAGCAGCATAGACAGGGTAGTGGATGAGCAGTTCTTC.

The chain joins TRBV7-2 to TRBJ2-7, with TRBD2 identical over 7 bases. The CDR3 loop spans 15 amino acids. The germline V gene encodes CDR1 SGHTA and CDR2 FQGNSA. The junction had 9 bases not matched to a gene; V was cut back by 6 bases and J by 1 base. Here the CDR3 DNA reads TGTGCCAGCAGGTTCAGCGGGGCGCCGTCCTACGAGCAGTACTTC. Amino acids: CASRFSGAPSYEQYF.

The rearrangement links TRBV19 to TRBJ1-2; 10 bases line up with TRBD1. The junction had 16 bases not matched to a gene; V was cut back by 10 bases and J by 8 bases. From germline, CDR1 is LNHDA and CDR2 SQIVND (reference sequence). The CDR3 consists of 15 residues. The CDR3 DNA sequence: TGTGCCACAAAGGGCCCCGGGACAGGGGTTTTCGGCTACACCTTC. It encodes CATKGPGTGVFGYTF.

The V gene is TRBV7-2, the J gene TRBJ2-3; weak D call: TRBD1 (6 bases). CDR3 length: 16 residues. V lost 6 bases and J 0 bases, leaving 16 bases between the germline ends. Per germline, CDR1 SGHTA and CDR2 FQGNSA. This CDR3 is CASRSGGGASTDTQYF. DNA for the CDR3: TGTGCCAGCAGATCTGGGGGCGGAGCTAGCACAGATACGCAGTATTTT.

This sequence joins TRBV9 and TRBJ2-7; 11 bases align to TRBD2. From germline, CDR1 is SGDLS and CDR2 YYNGEE. Trimming removed 3 bases from V and 3 bases from J; junction bases left unmatched: 5. The CDR3 has 15 amino acids. The chain's CDR3 is CASSGTSGRLYEQYF. Here the CDR3 DNA reads TGTGCCAGCAGCGGAACTAGCGGGAGACTCTACGAGCAGTACTTC.

The V gene is TRBV6-1, the J gene TRBJ1-4; 8 bases align to TRBD1. CDR3 length: 16 residues. Germline lookup yields CDR1 MNHNS and CDR2 SASEGT. The V gene end was trimmed by 2 bases and the J gene end by 6 bases; junction bases not matched to a gene: 8. CDR3 in DNA: TGTGCCAGCAGTGAATGGGGCAGGGGGCAGGATGAAAAACTGTTTTTT. Protein sequence: CASSEWGRGQDEKLFF.

V gene TRBV5-1 combines with J gene TRBJ2-1; tentative D call: TRBD1 (6 bases). This CDR3 has 17 residues. V lost 4 bases to trimming and J lost 8 bases, with 25 bases between them. Germline V gene lookup returns CDR1 SGHRS and CDR2 YFSETQ. The CDR3 nucleotides are TGCGCCAGCAGCACGCACAGGGCGTCCGGGACGGCCGATGAGCAGTTCTTC. Its protein is CASSTHRASGTADEQFF.